This entry lists 11 T cell receptor beta chains sequenced from one sample in a study of spatial heterogeneity in lung cancer. Regarding time point: sample taken at primary tumor resection. In each case, whole RNA from tumor, nontumor lung or frozen PBMC was sequenced unsorted. TCRdb reprocessed the 5' RACE reads with MiXCR, giving one entry per CDR3 protein. The sample consists of some 83,000 distinct CDR3 sequences, 15% to 25% of them appearing once. The sequences come from PBMCs, collected at surgery. The receptors come from a male donor with early-stage non-small cell lung cancer.

J is TRBJ2-2 and V is TRBV14, with a tentative D call TRBD1 (6 bases). The V gene lost 5 bases and the J gene lost 6 bases, with 10 bases spanning the gap. This CDR3 region has 13 residues. Germline V CDR1 and CDR2: SGHDN, FVKESK. The CDR3 sequence: CASSSRGAGELFF. The CDR3 bases are TGTGCCAGCAGCTCCAGGGGCGCCGGGGAGCTGTTTTTT.

The table lists this clonotype with a few counts. This sequence joins TRBV2 and TRBJ2-7; D is perhaps TRBD1 (6 bases). The CDR3 totals 14 residues. Germline loops: CDR1 SNHLY, CDR2 FYNNEI. The V end was cut by 3 bases, the J end by 1 base, with 10 bases between. CDR3 DNA: TGTGCCAGCAGTGAGGGGGCAGGATCCTACGAGCAGTACTTC. As protein: CASSEGAGSYEQYF.

This clonotype was counted only a few times. The rearrangement uses TRBV6-2 or TRBV6-3 and TRBJ1-6, with D perhaps matching TRBD1 (5 bases). The germline V gene encodes CDR1 MNHEY and CDR2 SVGEGT. The V end lost 7 bases, the J end lost 5 bases, and 9 bases lay between the germline ends. This CDR3 comprises 13 residues. The CDR3 loop is CASKGPDNSPLHF. As DNA, the CDR3 is TGTGCCAGCAAGGGGCCGGATAATTCACCCCTCCACTTT.

This clonotype has at least ten counts. The V call is TRBV30, the J call TRBJ1-1; TRBD1 aligns across 7 bases. The V gene's germline CDR1 is GTSNPN and CDR2 SVGIG (reference sequence). The length of the CDR3 is 12 residues. Trimming removed 5 bases from V and 7 bases from J; junction bases left unmatched: 7. CDR3 DNA sequence: TGTGCCTGGGATACAGGGGAGAATGAAGCTTTCTTT. It yields the protein CAWDTGENEAFF. The full variable domain, in which reference TRBV30 and TRBJ1-1 provide the parts outside the CDR3, is SQTIHQWPATLVQPVGSPLSLECTVEGTSNPNLYWYRQAAGRGLQLLFYSVGIGQISSEVPQNLSASRPQDRQFILSSKKLLLSDSGFYLCAWDTGENEAFFGQGTRLTVV.

Written as DNA, the CDR3 is TGTGCCAGCAGTTCGGGACAGGATTACACCGGGGAGCTGTTTTTT. Its translation: CASSSGQDYTGELFF. The chain recombines TRBV27 with TRBJ2-2; 8 bases are shared with TRBD1. The germline gives CDR1 MNHEY, CDR2 SMNVEV (reference sequence). V was clipped by 4 bases and J by 3 bases; unmatched bases: 4. The CDR3 length is 15 residues.

CDR3 in amino acids: CAISEAGLTTDTQYF. The CDR3 DNA reads as TGTGCCATCAGTGAGGCCGGGCTCACCACAGATACGCAGTATTTT. This chain joins TRBV10-3 and TRBJ2-3; no definite D call. CDR3 length: 15 amino acids. Germline CDR1 reads ENHRY; CDR2 reads SYGVKD. Between the trimmed V and J ends, which lost 2 bases and 2 bases, there was a span of 11 bases.

This clonotype was picked up many times. V and J are TRBV7-3 and TRBJ2-3; tentative D call: TRBD2 (6 bases). The V end lost 2 bases, the J end lost 4 bases, and 13 bases lay between the germline ends. The CDR3 has 15 residues. Per the germline V gene, CDR1 is SGHTA and CDR2 is FQGTGA. The CDR3 reads CASSLFAGSADTQYF. For the CDR3, the DNA is TGTGCCAGCAGCTTATTCGCGGGGTCGGCAGATACGCAGTATTTT.

There are many counts of this clonotype. V gene TRBV5-5 combines with J gene TRBJ2-5; tentative D call: TRBD1 (6 bases). Trimming pared 4 bases from V and 2 bases from J, leaving 15 bases between. The CDR3 consists of 15 residues. CDR1 SGHKS and CDR2 YYEKEE come from the germline V gene (reference sequence). The CDR3 loop is CASSHGQRKQETQYF. The CDR3 nucleotides are TGTGCCAGCAGCCACGGACAGAGGAAGCAAGAGACCCAGTACTTC.

The chain links TRBV28 to TRBJ1-1; D gene unclear. CDR1 is MDHEN, CDR2 SYDVKM, per germline. With 10 bases removed from V and 7 bases from J, the gap between germline ends came to 16 bases. CDR3 length: 12 residues. In nucleotides, the CDR3 is TGTGCCACCCGCCCAGGCCGGGGTGAAGCTTTCTTT. Translation: CATRPGRGEAFF.

The chain carries TRBV5-1 and TRBJ1-1, with D unresolved. The V end lost 4 bases, the J end lost 1 base, and 11 bases lay between the germline ends. Looked up from germline, CDR1 is SGHRS and CDR2 is YFSETQ. This CDR3 has 14 residues. In DNA form, the CDR3 reads TGCGCCAGCAGCCTGCAAACAGCGAACACTGAAGCTTTCTTT. This translates into CASSLQTANTEAFF.

The genes are TRBV7-3 and TRBJ1-5; 7 bases align to TRBD1. The CDR3 extends over 14 amino acids. CDR1 and CDR2 (germline): SGHTA, FQGTGA. V dropped 9 bases and J dropped 7; count of bases not matched to a gene: 12. The chain's CDR3 is CASKFGQARQPQHF. The CDR3 nucleotides read TGTGCCAGTAAATTCGGACAGGCTAGACAGCCCCAGCATTTT.